Here is one T cell receptor (beta chain) with its context. This record comes from a study of T cell changes during pregnancy in multiple sclerosis. The data were produced by immunoSEQ multiplex PCR, yet TCRdb's version contains in-frame clones alone and is incomplete. The sample has under 50,000 clones, around 92% seen once. CDR3 length: 17 residues. Germline V gene data show CDR1 as SGHRS and CDR2 as YFSETQ. Trimming cost V 0 bases and J 9 bases; bases outside gene matches: 11. This material consisted of CD8+ T cells from peripheral blood mononuclear cells, taken before pregnancy. V and J are TRBV5-1 and TRBJ2-2; 10 nucleotides match TRBD1. The sequence derives from a female donor with multiple sclerosis, enrolled in a pregnancy study. The CDR3 bases are TGCGCCAGCAGCTTGGTCTCCGGGACAGGGGATGTCTGGGAGCTGTTTTTT. As protein: CASSLVSGTGDVWELFF. Combining the CDR3 with reference TRBV5-1 and TRBJ2-2 gives the whole variable domain KAGVTQTPRYLIKTRGQQVTLSCSPISGHRSVSWYQQTPGQGLQFLFEYFSETQRNKGNFPGRFSGRQFSNSRSEMNVSTLELGDSALYLCASSLVSGTGDVWELFFGEGSRLTVL.